This T cell receptor (beta chain) came from a study of T cell changes during pregnancy in multiple sclerosis. Sequenced by immunoSEQ multiplex PCR; TCRdb stores in-frame clones only, minus some. Of just under 65,000 clones listed, around 91% are singletons. This CDR3 spans 15 amino acids. Germline-derived CDR1 and CDR2 are SGHVS and FQNEAQ. The V segment lost 1 base and the J segment 4 bases; nucleotides outside the gene matches: 6. The TCR originated in a female donor in good health, enrolled as a control in a pregnancy study. The rearrangement joins TRBV7-8 to TRBJ1-1; 7 bases fit TRBD1. The sequencing used peripheral blood, collected in the third trimester of pregnancy. In DNA, the CDR3 is TGTGCCAGCAGCTTAGGAGGCAACAGGGGCACTGAAGCTTTCTTT. It translates to CASSLGGNRGTEAFF. Together with reference TRBV7-8 and TRBJ1-1, the CDR3 gives the full variable domain: GAGVSQSPRYKVAKRGQDVALRCDPISGHVSLFWYQQALGQGPEFLTYFQNEAQLDKSGLPSDRFFAERPEGSVSTLKIQRTQQEDSAVYLCASSLGGNRGTEAFFGQGTRLTVV.